These 28 T cell receptor beta chains share one sample of origin, sequenced in a study of OX40 agonist ivuxolimab in advanced cancers. Measured with immunoSEQ multiplex PCR; TCRdb has only the in-frame clones, and not every one. In the table there are tens of thousands of clones, approximately 94% of which are singletons. The specimen comprised CD4+ or CD8+ T cells sorted from blood, sampled in a trial of the OX40 agonist ivuxolimab. The origin of the receptors is an adult with an advanced solid tumor such as melanoma, head and neck, liver or kidney cancer.

The J gene is TRBJ1-1, the V gene TRBV27; D remains unclear. V dropped 1 base and J dropped 0 bases, with 9 bases sitting between them. The CDR3 totals 15 residues. In germline, CDR1 is MNHEY, CDR2 SMNVEV (reference sequence). CDR3 in DNA: TGTGCCAGCAGTTTATATCGGACGGTGAACACTGAAGCTTTCTTT. It is translated as CASSLYRTVNTEAFF.

This rearrangement joins TRBV5-6 to TRBJ2-1, with TRBD2 as a possible D gene (6 bases). V was pared by 3 bases and J by 9 bases, with 16 bases between. The CDR3 is 14 amino acids. Germline CDR1 is SGHDT and CDR2 is YYEEEE. The CDR3: CASSSSRLVSEQFF. Written as DNA, the CDR3 is TGTGCCAGCAGCTCCTCAAGACTAGTTAGTGAGCAGTTCTTC.

This chain connects TRBV19 to TRBJ2-7, with TRBD1 identical over 7 bases. This CDR3 comprises 14 residues. Germline lookup yields CDR1 LNHDA and CDR2 SQIVND (reference sequence). V was clipped by 5 bases and J by 2 bases; unmatched bases: 6. CDR3 sequence reads: CASSLGTAAYEQYF. In DNA, the CDR3 is TGTGCCAGTAGTCTCGGGACAGCTGCCTACGAGCAGTACTTC.

A single count supports this clone. The V gene is TRBV2, the J gene TRBJ2-1, with TRBD1 identical over 8 bases. Germline V gene sequence: CDR1 SNHLY, CDR2 FYNNEI. With 6 bases clipped from V and 4 bases from J, the junction kept 8 bases outside the gene matches. This CDR3 comprises 15 residues. The CDR3 sequence: CASSGDRRGYNEQFF. As DNA, the CDR3 is TGTGCCAGCAGCGGGGACAGGAGGGGGTACAATGAGCAGTTCTTC.

This rearrangement joins TRBV15 to TRBJ2-7; 9 nucleotides line up with TRBD2. Losses at the gene ends were 5 bases for V and 8 bases for J; bases not matched to a gene: 4. This CDR3 region has 12 residues. The V gene's germline CDR1 is LNHNV and CDR2 YYDKDF (reference sequence). The CDR3 protein is CATSPGTSQQYF. The CDR3, as DNA: TGTGCCACCAGCCCTGGGACTAGCCAGCAGTACTTC.

This clone was observed a handful of times. The genes are TRBV25-1 and TRBJ1-5; D perhaps matches TRBD1 (5 bases). V was clipped by 5 bases and J by 1 base, with 9 bases between them. The CDR3 runs 14 residues. Germline CDR1 reads MGHDK; CDR2 reads SYGVNS. The CDR3 region has the DNA TGTGCCAGCAGTAACAGGATGAGCAATCAGCCCCAGCATTTT. Residues: CASSNRMSNQPQHF. The whole variable domain, filled in from reference TRBV25-1 and TRBJ1-5, reads EADIYQTPRYLVIGTGKKITLECSQTMGHDKMYWYQQDPGMELHLIHYSYGVNSTEKGDLSSESTVSRIRTEHFPLTLESARPSHTSQYLCASSNRMSNQPQHFGDGTRLSIL.

This chain joins TRBV5-6 and TRBJ2-1; D gene ambiguous. Trimming removed 0 bases from V and 8 bases from J, with 9 bases in between. The CDR3 spans 13 residues. The V gene's germline CDR1 is SGHDT and CDR2 YYEEEE. CDR3 sequence reads: CASSLGAIDEQFF. CDR3 bases: TGTGCCAGCAGCTTGGGAGCAATAGATGAGCAGTTCTTC.

This clone was counted between two and nine times. The chain joins TRBV18 to TRBJ2-3; D remains unclear. V lost 3 bases and J 3 bases, leaving 16 bases between the germline ends. This CDR3 contains 16 residues. CDR1 and CDR2 (germline): KGHSH, LQKENI. As DNA, the CDR3 is TGTGCCAGCTCACCCTTAAGTAGGATGGGTACAGATACGCAGTATTTT. This sequence encodes CASSPLSRMGTDTQYF.

The V call is TRBV28, the J call TRBJ2-7; no firm D call. This CDR3 region has 13 residues. The germline V gene has CDR1 MDHEN and CDR2 SYDVKM. V lost 6 bases, J lost 4 bases, and 13 bases lay in between. For the CDR3, the DNA is TGTGCCAGCAGCTCCAAGAACCGTTACGAGCAGTACTTC. Its protein product is CASSSKNRYEQYF.

The V and J genes are TRBV27 and TRBJ2-5, with TRBD2 matching 9 bases. CDR3 length equals 15 residues. V dropped 6 bases and J dropped 2; count of bases not matched to a gene: 7. Germline V lookup: CDR1 MNHEY, CDR2 SMNVEV (reference sequence). CDR3 nucleotide sequence: TGTGCCAGCAGGCTGACTAGCGGCAGACAAGAGACCCAGTACTTC. It yields the protein CASRLTSGRQETQYF.

The sample holds one count of this clone. This chain uses TRBV4-1 with TRBJ2-6; tentative D call: TRBD2 (7 bases). Germline-derived CDR1 and CDR2 are MGHRA and YSYEKL. Trimming pared 4 bases from V and 1 base from J, leaving 20 bases between. The CDR3 extends over 19 amino acids. Here the CDR3 reads CASSRSPWGGQSGANVLTF. The CDR3 DNA reads as TGCGCCAGCAGCCGAAGTCCTTGGGGGGGCCAATCTGGGGCCAACGTCCTGACTTTC.

V gene TRBV10-2 combines with J gene TRBJ2-7, with D possibly called TRBD1 or TRBD2 (5 bases each). V was trimmed by 2 bases and J by 1 base, leaving 9 bases between them. The germline V gene encodes CDR1 WSHSY and CDR2 SAAADI. The CDR3 has 14 amino acids. The CDR3 bases are TGCGCCAGCAGTGAGGGGGACGGATCCTACGAGCAGTACTTC. Protein product: CASSEGDGSYEQYF.

The V and J genes are TRBV28 and TRBJ1-5; 9 positions match TRBD1. This CDR3 is built from 14 residues. Trimming at V came to 8 bases and at J to 6 bases, leaving 8 bases not matched to a gene. CDR1 is MDHEN, CDR2 SYDVKM, per germline. CDR3 amino acids: CASSGQGGVQPQHF. Here the CDR3 DNA reads TGTGCCAGCTCGGGACAGGGAGGGGTTCAGCCCCAGCATTTT.

The count of this clone is one. The V and J genes are TRBV7-9 and TRBJ2-5; 7 nucleotides match TRBD2. The CDR3 consists of 17 residues. Germline loops: CDR1 SEHNR, CDR2 FQNEAQ (reference sequence). The V segment lost 2 bases and the J segment 1 base; nucleotides outside the gene matches: 10. The CDR3 here is CASSLPRDYPTQETQYF. CDR3 DNA sequence: TGTGCCAGCAGCTTACCCCGGGACTACCCGACCCAAGAGACCCAGTACTTC.

The V gene is TRBV15, the J gene TRBJ2-4; D unclear. This CDR3 is built from 14 residues. V shed 3 bases and J shed 1 base, with 7 bases lying between them. Germline CDR1 is LNHNV and CDR2 is YYDKDF (reference sequence). DNA for the CDR3: TGTGCCACCAGCAGCAGTCCGGCCAAAAACATTCAGTACTTC. It is translated as CATSSSPAKNIQYF.

This clone was recorded once. This sequence joins TRBV5-6 and TRBJ2-1; TRBD1 might be the D (5 bases). Trimming removed 3 bases from V and 6 bases from J, with 19 bases in between. This CDR3 contains 16 residues. CDR1 is SGHDT, CDR2 YYEEEE, per germline. The CDR3: CASSSPTVPGGNEQFF. In DNA, the CDR3 is TGTGCCAGCAGCTCCCCGACAGTCCCCGGTGGCAATGAGCAGTTCTTC.

This sequence joins TRBV7-9 and TRBJ2-1, with a weak D call TRBD2 (5 bases). The germline V gene has CDR1 SEHNR and CDR2 FQNEAQ (reference sequence). CDR3 length equals 13 residues. Between the trimmed V and J ends, which lost 4 bases and 4 bases, there was a span of 8 bases. The CDR3 DNA follows: TGTGCCAGCAGCTGGACGGGGTACAATGAGCAGTTCTTC. This encodes CASSWTGYNEQFF.

By share, this clone ranks as medium-sized. The V call is TRBV9, the J call TRBJ1-5; no definite D call. In germline, CDR1 is SGDLS, CDR2 YYNGEE. The CDR3 runs to 16 residues. V shed 0 bases and J shed 1 base, with 11 bases lying between them. For the CDR3, the DNA is TGTGCCAGCAGCGTAGACGGCAGGTCGAGCAATCAGCCCCAGCATTTT. This sequence encodes CASSVDGRSSNQPQHF.

This chain links TRBV5-5 with TRBJ1-1; 7 bases agree with TRBD1. This CDR3 comprises 16 residues. The ends lost 4 bases at V and 1 base at J; junction bases unmatched: 10. From germline, CDR1 is SGHKS and CDR2 YYEKEE (reference sequence). Written as DNA, the CDR3 is TGTGCCAGCAGCCCAATAGACAGGGAATGGAACACTGAAGCTTTCTTT. This codes for CASSPIDREWNTEAFF.

The chain combines TRBV2 with TRBJ2-3; TRBD2 matches at 12 bases. Germline assignment: CDR1 SNHLY and CDR2 FYNNEI. CDR3 size: 17 residues. The V segment lost 6 bases and the J segment 5 bases; nucleotides outside the gene matches: 12. This chain's CDR3 is CASRGRLAGAPGDTQYF. CDR3 DNA: TGTGCCAGCAGGGGGCGACTAGCGGGAGCCCCCGGAGATACGCAGTATTTT.

The CDR3 nucleotides are TGTGCCAGCAGTTTAAGGCTACATTACGAGCAGTACTTC. Amino acids: CASSLRLHYEQYF. The genes are TRBV28 and TRBJ2-7; D unresolved. Germline V gene lookup returns CDR1 MDHEN and CDR2 SYDVKM. This CDR3 has 13 residues. Trimming left V 2 bases short and J 4 bases short, with 9 bases between. Drawing the rest from reference TRBV28 and TRBJ2-7, the complete variable domain is DVKVTQSSRYLVKRTGEKVFLECVQDMDHENMFWYRQDPGLGLRLIYFSYDVKMKEKGDIPEGYSVSREKKERFSLILESASTNQTSMYLCASSLRLHYEQYFGPGTRLTVT.

This clone was found a few times. V is TRBV7-2 and J is TRBJ1-4, with 9 bases matching TRBD1. Trimming cost V 5 bases and J 6 bases; bases outside gene matches: 7. Germline-derived CDR1 and CDR2 are SGHTA and FQGNSA. CDR3 length: 15 residues. CDR3 in amino acids: CASSIGTGRDEKLFF. DNA for the CDR3: TGTGCCAGCAGCATCGGGACAGGGCGGGATGAAAAACTGTTTTTT.

This chain connects TRBV27 to TRBJ2-1; 7 positions agree with TRBD1. The V gene's germline CDR1 is MNHEY and CDR2 SMNVEV (reference sequence). This CDR3 is 14 amino acids long. J lost 9 bases, V lost 5 bases, and 10 bases had no gene match. The DNA for the CDR3 is TGTGCCAGCAGTCGAGGGACAGCCGGACTTGAGCAGTTCTTC. Translation gives CASSRGTAGLEQFF.

The V and J genes are TRBV9 and TRBJ2-7; 7 bases agree with TRBD1. The CDR3 spans 14 residues. V was pared by 0 bases and J by 2 bases, with 2 bases of the junction left unmatched. The germline V gene encodes CDR1 SGDLS and CDR2 YYNGEE. CDR3 sequence (DNA): TGTGCCAGCAGCGTAGGACAGGGAACCTACGAGCAGTACTTC. Its protein product is CASSVGQGTYEQYF.

The chain links TRBV4-3 to TRBJ2-5, with 7 bases aligning to TRBD2. Germline trimming cut 1 base from V and 4 bases from J; bases unmatched to any gene: 6. CDR1 LGHNA and CDR2 YSLEER come from the germline V gene. The CDR3 has 15 residues. The CDR3 DNA is TGCGCCAGCAGCCAAGCTAGGACTAGTCTAGAGACCCAGTACTTC. Encoded protein: CASSQARTSLETQYF.

This rearrangement joins TRBV5-6 to TRBJ2-7; 8 bases line up with TRBD1. After removal of 0 bases from V and 4 bases from J, the junction contained 3 bases not matched to a gene. The CDR3 covers 14 residues. Germline V CDR1 and CDR2: SGHDT, YYEEEE. DNA for the CDR3: TGTGCCAGCAGCTTGGGCACAGGGGGTTACGAGCAGTACTTC. Amino acid sequence: CASSLGTGGYEQYF. Using reference TRBV5-6 and TRBJ2-7 for the parts outside the CDR3, the full variable domain is DAGVTQSPTHLIKTRGQQVTLRCSPKSGHDTVSWYQQALGQGPQFIFQYYEEEERQRGNFPDRFSGHQFPNYSSELNVNALLLGDSALYLCASSLGTGGYEQYFGPGTRLTVT.

This chain joins TRBV7-9 and TRBJ2-6; D possibly corresponds to TRBD1 (6 bases). The CDR3 spans 16 residues. Germline values: CDR1 SEHNR, CDR2 FQNEAQ (reference sequence). The germline V and J ends were trimmed by 4 bases and 0 bases, with 10 bases remaining between them. CDR3 nucleotides: TGTGCCAGCAGCTCAGGGACAACCTCTGGGGCCAACGTCCTGACTTTC. It yields the protein CASSSGTTSGANVLTF.

The chain couples TRBV5-5 to TRBJ1-1; D remains unclear. The CDR3 extends over 12 amino acids. The germline V gene encodes CDR1 SGHKS and CDR2 YYEKEE (reference sequence). Trimming cost V 5 bases and J 1 base, with 6 bases left between them. The CDR3 nucleotides read TGTGCCAGCAGTTGGGGGAACACTGAAGCTTTCTTT. Translating it yields CASSWGNTEAFF.